This TCR beta chain was recorded in a study of metastatic and nonmetastatic thyroid tumors. Study background: Peripheral blood and tumor or nodule samples from malignant and benign thyroid patients were compared.

All patients were untreated before thyroid surgery. Ten or more counts support this clone. Its antigen is as yet unknown. Germline-derived CDR1 and CDR2 are LNHNV and YYDKDF (reference sequence). The CDR3 runs to 16 residues. Trimming took 0 bases from V and 2 from J, leaving 14 bases between them. Study-wide points: Across blood and tumor, TCR beta diversity in malignant thyroid tumors was reportedly significantly higher than in benign nodules.

Per the authors' pipeline: What underpinned the distant-metastasis classifier for papillary thyroid cancer was the set of CDR3 differences across clinicopathological groups. With MiXCR, TCRdb called clones anew from the PCR reads. For this entry, the V and J calls and clone size follow TCRdb and not the study's own pipeline. Here the sample spans some 23,000 clones, about a tenth being singletons. V and J are TRBV15 and TRBJ2-7; D gene ambiguous. The TCR was taken from a female donor with papillary thyroid cancer or a benign thyroid nodule (not recorded which). Some clones in this sample may be carry-over from other donors' samples. The sequencing input was blood. The CDR3 bases are TGTGCCACCAGCAGAGATCTCCAAAGATCCGCCTACGAGCAGTACTTC. Protein product: CATSRDLQRSAYEQYF.